One sample yielded the 27 T cell receptor beta chains listed below, sequenced in a study of cytomegalovirus exposure and HLA in healthy donors. The assay was immunoSEQ multiplex PCR, and TCRdb's table has in-frame clones only and misses some. The sample includes under 200,000 clones, about 95% of them seen just once. Sequenced material: PBMCs. These receptors were collected from a young woman in good health and CMV-seronegative.

The chain uses TRBV19 and TRBJ1-1; TRBD1 matches at 8 bases. CDR3 length: 13 amino acids. Germline assignment: CDR1 LNHDA and CDR2 SQIVND (reference sequence). The J segment lost 4 bases and the V segment lost 4 bases, leaving 2 bases of the junction unmatched. As DNA, the CDR3 is TGTGCCAGTAGTACTACAGGGGGCACTGAAGCTTTCTTT. This encodes CASSTTGGTEAFF.

V is TRBV4-1 and J is TRBJ2-1, with TRBD2 matching 8 bases. Germline-derived CDR1 and CDR2 are MGHRA and YSYEKL. The CDR3 contains 15 residues. J lost 4 bases, V lost 0 bases, and 2 bases had no gene match. The DNA of the CDR3 is TGCGCCAGCAGCCAAGAGGTAGCGGGGTACAATGAGCAGTTCTTC. Amino acids: CASSQEVAGYNEQFF.

The chain links TRBV9 to TRBJ1-1, with a weak D call TRBD1 (5 bases). Germline assignment: CDR1 SGDLS and CDR2 YYNGEE. The ends were cut back, 4 bases at V and 3 bases at J, with 13 bases in the middle. This CDR3 region has 14 residues. The CDR3 region has the DNA TGTGCCAGCAGCCCACCTTCAGGGCACACTGAAGCTTTCTTT. Residues: CASSPPSGHTEAFF.

The DNA for the CDR3 is TGTGCCAGCAGTATGGACATGAACACTGAAGCTTTCTTT. It translates to CASSMDMNTEAFF. The rearrangement uses TRBV6-5 and TRBJ1-1, with D perhaps matching TRBD1 (5 bases). Germline loops: CDR1 MNHEY, CDR2 SVGAGI. This CDR3 has 13 amino acids. V was clipped by 5 bases and J by 0 bases, with 7 bases between them.

This chain uses TRBV5-6 with TRBJ1-2; the D gene is possibly TRBD1 (5 bases). Per germline, CDR1 SGHDT and CDR2 YYEEEE. Deletions cut 1 base from V and 10 bases from J, with 20 bases between. The CDR3 contains 15 residues. In DNA form, the CDR3 reads TGTGCCAGCAGCTTGAGGGGTACAGCTTCCAAGTCCTACACCTTC. Residues: CASSLRGTASKSYTF.

The chain recombines TRBV30 with TRBJ1-2; the D gene is possibly TRBD1 (5 bases). Trimming took 2 bases from V and 4 from J, leaving 8 bases between them. There are 12 residues in the CDR3. Looked up from germline, CDR1 is GTSNPN and CDR2 is SVGIG (reference sequence). The CDR3 sequence: CAWSQGVYGYTF. In nucleotides, the CDR3 is TGTGCCTGGAGTCAAGGGGTCTATGGCTACACCTTC.

This chain uses TRBV19 with TRBJ1-5; D unclear. CDR3 length: 14 amino acids. Trimming pared 4 bases from V and 3 bases from J, leaving 10 bases between. CDR1 is LNHDA and CDR2 is SQIVND in the germline V gene (reference sequence). The CDR3 spells CASSTGPFNQPQHF. The CDR3 nucleotides are TGTGCCAGTAGTACAGGCCCATTCAATCAGCCCCAGCATTTT. The variable domain in full, with the rest retrieved from reference TRBV19 and TRBJ1-5, is DGGITQSPKYLFRKEGQNVTLSCEQNLNHDAMYWYRQDPGQGLRLIYYSQIVNDFQKGDIAEGYSVSREKKESFPLTVTSAQKNPTAFYLCASSTGPFNQPQHFGDGTRLSIL.

This rearrangement joins TRBV27 to TRBJ2-3, with 10 positions matching TRBD2. Germline CDR1 reads MNHEY; CDR2 reads SMNVEV (reference sequence). J gave up 4 bases and V 3 bases, and 7 bases lay outside the gene matches. The length of the CDR3 is 16 residues. CDR3 nucleotide sequence: TGTGCCAGCAGTTTTTCGCTAGCGGGGGTAGCAGATACGCAGTATTTT. Translating it yields CASSFSLAGVADTQYF.

The J gene is TRBJ2-7, the V gene TRBV9; tentative D call: TRBD1 (5 bases). Trimming left V 3 bases short and J 0 bases short, with 16 bases between. CDR1 SGDLS and CDR2 YYNGEE come from the germline V gene. This CDR3 spans 16 amino acids. Here the CDR3 DNA reads TGTGCCAGCAGCGGGGGCCGGCAAAGAGACTCCTACGAGCAGTACTTC. Amino acid sequence: CASSGGRQRDSYEQYF. The variable domain in full, completed from reference TRBV9 and TRBJ2-7, reads DSGVTQTPKHLITATGQRVTLRCSPRSGDLSVYWYQQSLDQGLQFLIQYYNGEERAKGNILERFSAQQFPDLHSELNLSSLELGDSALYFCASSGGRQRDSYEQYFGPGTRLTVT.

This clone has more than one count but fewer than ten. The chain has TRBV9 and TRBJ1-1; D is unclear. This CDR3 region has 13 residues. CDR1 and CDR2 from the germline V gene are SGDLS and YYNGEE. V was trimmed by 2 bases and J by 2 bases, leaving 7 bases between them. DNA for the CDR3: TGTGCCAGCAGCGTTTTAGTTAACACTGAAGCTTTCTTT. This translates into CASSVLVNTEAFF.

This sequence joins TRBV6-1 and TRBJ1-5, with 7 bases that match TRBD1. The CDR3 spans 15 residues. The germline gives CDR1 MNHNS, CDR2 SASEGT. V lost 5 bases to trimming and J lost 1 base; unmatched junction nucleotides: 5. The CDR3 region has the DNA TGTGCCAGCAGTCGACAGGGAACGAGCAATCAGCCCCAGCATTTT. This codes for CASSRQGTSNQPQHF.

The DNA for the CDR3 is TGTGCCAGCAGCTCCCTTGGGCCGAATTCACCCCTCCACTTT. Its translation is CASSSLGPNSPLHF. This chain connects TRBV7-9 to TRBJ1-6, with unresolved D. Germline-derived CDR1 and CDR2 are SEHNR and FQNEAQ (reference sequence). The CDR3 spans 14 residues. The V end was cut by 4 bases, the J end by 7 bases, with 11 bases between. Combining the CDR3 with reference TRBV7-9 and TRBJ1-6 gives the whole variable domain DTGVSQNPRHKITKRGQNVTFRCDPISEHNRLYWYRQTLGQGPEFLTYFQNEAQLEKSRLLSDRFSAERPKGSFSTLEIQRTEQGDSAMYLCASSSLGPNSPLHFGNGTRLTVT.

J is TRBJ1-2 and V is TRBV7-9, with a possible D match to TRBD1 (6 bases). Trimming removed 4 bases from V and 3 bases from J, with 18 bases in between. The CDR3 spans 16 residues. Germline CDR1 SEHNR, CDR2 FQNEAQ (reference sequence). The CDR3 region is CASSSLGGGRDYGYTF. CDR3 DNA: TGTGCCAGCAGCTCTTTGGGCGGGGGGCGCGACTATGGCTACACCTTC.

This clone was recorded once. The V gene is TRBV6-1, the J gene TRBJ1-6; tentatively, D is TRBD1 (6 bases). The CDR3 extends over 18 amino acids. Germline V CDR1 and CDR2: MNHNS, SASEGT. The ends were cut back, 4 bases at V and 5 bases at J, with 21 bases in the middle. The CDR3 DNA follows: TGTGCCAGCAGTGTCACCGGGACACCCCTTGTTGATAATTCACCCCTCCACTTT. Protein: CASSVTGTPLVDNSPLHF.

The chain employs TRBV7-8 and TRBJ1-4; 7 positions agree with TRBD1. V lost 5 bases, J lost 8 bases, and 8 bases stayed unmatched. CDR1 and CDR2 (germline): SGHVS, FQNEAQ. This CDR3 is built from 14 residues. In DNA, the CDR3 is TGTGCCAGCAGCCCGGACAGGACCCAGGAAAAACTGTTTTTT. Residues: CASSPDRTQEKLFF.

The rearrangement uses TRBV2 and TRBJ2-7, with 9 nucleotides matching TRBD1. The germline CDR1 and CDR2 sequences are SNHLY and FYNNEI. The CDR3 has 15 residues. V shed 6 bases and J 4 bases; nucleotides not matched to a gene: 10. The CDR3 nucleotides read TGTGCCAGCAGCAGATCCGGGACAGGGAGGTACGAGCAGTACTTC. Its translation: CASSRSGTGRYEQYF.

Here the CDR3 reads CASSLQGWAGGMDGYTF. For the CDR3, the DNA is TGTGCCAGCAGCTTACAGGGGTGGGCAGGGGGTATGGATGGCTACACCTTC. V gene TRBV7-2 combines with J gene TRBJ1-2; 7 bases are shared with TRBD1. Losses at the gene ends were 2 bases for V and 6 bases for J; bases not matched to a gene: 15. The germline V gene encodes CDR1 SGHTA and CDR2 FQGNSA. The CDR3 is 17 residues long.

This rearrangement joins TRBV15 to TRBJ1-2; D gene ambiguous. V was clipped by 0 bases and J by 5 bases, with 13 bases between them. There are 15 residues in the CDR3. Germline CDR1 reads LNHNV; CDR2 reads YYDKDF (reference sequence). CDR3 sequence (DNA): TGTGCCACCAGCAGAGACGCTATTGGCGGGTATGGCTACACCTTC. The encoded protein is CATSRDAIGGYGYTF.

The rearrangement links TRBV6-5 to TRBJ2-7; 12 bases align to TRBD2. The CDR3 is 15 amino acids. Germline V gene lookup returns CDR1 MNHEY and CDR2 SVGAGI. V shed 0 bases, J shed 4 bases, and the junction held 1 base outside the gene matches. The CDR3: CASSYSGTSGYEQYF. The CDR3 DNA reads as TGTGCCAGCAGTTACTCGGGGACTAGCGGGTACGAGCAGTACTTC.

This clone was picked up one time. The gene calls are TRBV7-9 and TRBJ2-7; TRBD1 is a possible D gene (5 bases). V lost 0 bases, J lost 6 bases, and 6 bases lay in between. The CDR3 loop spans 12 amino acids. Germline V gene sequence: CDR1 SEHNR, CDR2 FQNEAQ (reference sequence). CDR3: CASSLAQGEQYF. The CDR3 DNA is TGTGCCAGCAGCTTAGCTCAGGGCGAGCAGTACTTC.

The gene calls are TRBV10-3 and TRBJ2-7, with 9 bases identical to TRBD1. The CDR3 length is 13 residues. J lost 6 bases, V lost 10 bases, and 10 bases had no gene match. Germline CDR1 ENHRY, CDR2 SYGVKD. CDR3 sequence (DNA): TGTGCCACCCAACAGGGGGCCAAGGGCGAGCAGTACTTC. This codes for CATQQGAKGEQYF.

The chain employs TRBV2 and TRBJ1-5; D call uncertain. Germline V gives CDR1 SNHLY, CDR2 FYNNEI. CDR3 length: 11 residues. With 6 bases removed from V and 4 bases from J, the gap between germline ends came to 4 bases. CDR3 loop: CASSSNQPQHF. The CDR3, as DNA: TGTGCCAGCAGCAGTAATCAGCCCCAGCATTTT.

The chain is built from TRBV29-1 and TRBJ1-2, with D possibly TRBD1 on 6 matching bases. CDR1 SQVTM and CDR2 ANQGSEA come from the germline V gene. The CDR3 is 12 amino acids. Between the trimmed V and J ends, which lost 5 bases and 3 bases, there was a span of 10 bases. CDR3 sequence: CSVIPGDYGYTF. The CDR3 nucleotides read TGCAGCGTTATCCCAGGGGACTATGGCTACACCTTC.

The chain links TRBV23-1 to TRBJ2-4; possibly TRBD1 for D (6 bases). TRBV23-1 is an ORF, with its function uncertain. The V gene lost 7 bases and the J gene lost 8 bases, with 27 bases spanning the gap. This CDR3 contains 17 residues. CDR3: CASIPSPQQGTLDIQYF. The CDR3 nucleotides read TGCGCCAGCATTCCCAGCCCCCAACAGGGCACGTTGGACATTCAGTACTTC.

CDR3 sequence reads: CASSSTGAIRSYEQYF. CDR3 DNA sequence: TGTGCCAGTAGTTCTACAGGGGCCATCCGCTCCTACGAGCAGTACTTC. V is TRBV19 and J is TRBJ2-7, with TRBD1 identical over 7 bases. This CDR3 is built from 16 residues. After removal of 5 bases from V and 0 bases from J, the junction contained 10 bases not matched to a gene. Germline loops: CDR1 LNHDA, CDR2 SQIVND (reference sequence).

The chain couples TRBV4-3 to TRBJ1-1, with D possibly matching TRBD1 (5 bases). V was clipped by 0 bases and J by 5 bases, with 16 bases between them. The CDR3 consists of 16 residues. The germline CDR1 and CDR2 sequences are LGHNA and YSLEER. CDR3 nucleotides: TGCGCCAGCAGCCAAGATCGAGGGGAGGGAGTGACTGAAGCTTTCTTT. It yields the protein CASSQDRGEGVTEAFF.

V and J are TRBV5-1 and TRBJ2-1, with TRBD1 as a possible D gene (5 bases). The V end lost 4 bases, the J end lost 4 bases, and 18 bases lay between the germline ends. This CDR3 is built from 16 residues. CDR1 is SGHRS and CDR2 is YFSETQ in the germline V gene. The CDR3 DNA reads TGCGCCAGCAGCCCCGAAGGGGCAGTTCCGTACAATGAGCAGTTCTTC. Translated: CASSPEGAVPYNEQFF.